Listed below are T cell receptor beta chains from one sample, sequenced in a study of technical replicates of blood from a handful of donors. Clones were sequenced by immunoSEQ multiplex PCR, and TCRdb holds only the in-frame ones, with some missing. The table shows roughly 71,000 clones, with 80% to 95% occurring only once. Specimen: T cells isolated from PBMCs. The receptors come from a human donor in good health. Each CDR3 is given with its conserved first and last residue. The order of the fields is clone size, D gene, V gene, J gene, CDR3 DNA, CDR3 protein. A D gene is named only where the DNA matches it firmly. Expanded clones get a size class; other rows say once, few or many, or leave the size out.

>NA|NA|TRBV19|TRBJ2-3
TGTGCCAGTAGTGGAGGACTCACAGATACGCAGTATTTT
CASSGGLTDTQYF
>NA|NA|TRBV4-1|TRBJ2-6
TGCGCCAGCAGCCAAGGTTGGGAGACCCCTGGGGCCAACGTCCTGACTTTC
CASSQGWETPGANVLTF
>NA|NA|TRBV6-5|TRBJ2-7
TGTGCCAGCAGTTACTCGTGGGCTCCCGAGCAGTACTTC
CASSYSWAPEQYF
>NA|NA|TRBV5-1|TRBJ2-7
TGCGCCAGCAGCTTGGAATCGGGAGACTCCTACGAGCAGTACTTC
CASSLESGDSYEQYF
>NA|TRBD2|TRBV9|TRBJ2-2
TGTGCCAGCAGCAAGGCGGGAGGCCCCGGGGAGCTGTTTTTT
CASSKAGGPGELFF
>NA|NA|TRBV5-4|TRBJ1-3
TGTGCCAGCAGCTTCCCCCCAAGCGGGAACACCATATATTTT
CASSFPPSGNTIYF
>NA|TRBD1|TRBV29-1|TRBJ2-5
TGCAGCGTTAGCAGAACAGGGGGTCAAGAGACCCAGTACTTC
CSVSRTGGQETQYF
>NA|TRBD2|TRBV6-1|TRBJ2-3
TGTGCCAGCACAAGGAGCCTAGCGGGAGTAGATACGCAGTATTTT
CASTRSLAGVDTQYF
>NA|NA|TRBV7-8|TRBJ2-1
TGTGCCAGCAGCCATCCAGAGCGCGGGATACCTGAGCAGTTCTTC
CASSHPERGIPEQFF
>NA|NA|TRBV4-1|TRBJ2-7
TGCGCCAGCAGCCAGGAAGCGACAGCGCGCTACGAGCAGTACTTC
CASSQEATARYEQYF
>NA|NA|TRBV28|TRBJ2-7
TGTGCCAGCAGTCCGCCCGGAGGAGACTACTACGAGCAGTACTTC
CASSPPGGDYYEQYF
>NA|NA|TRBV30|TRBJ1-1
TGTGCCTGGAGTAACAGAAACACTGAAGCTTTCTTT
CAWSNRNTEAFF
>NA|NA|TRBV25-1|TRBJ1-1
TGTGCCAGCAGTGGGACACAGCTCATGAACACTGAAGCTTTCTTT
CASSGTQLMNTEAFF
>NA|TRBD1|TRBV28|TRBJ2-1
TGTGCCAGCAGTTTACTGGGACAGATCAATGAGCAGTTCTTC
CASSLLGQINEQFF
>few|NA|TRBV10-3|TRBJ1-1
TGTGCCATCAGTGTGGCAGGGGACACTGAAGCTTTCTTT
CAISVAGDTEAFF
>once|NA|TRBV9|TRBJ1-1
TGTGCCAGCAGCGTAAGCTTGGGGGGAACTGAAGCTTTCTTT
CASSVSLGGTEAFF
>NA|NA|TRBV6-5|TRBJ1-1
TGTGCCAGCAGCCGAGGGACTGGGGCGTCAGCTTTCTTT
CASSRGTGASAFF
>NA|TRBD2|TRBV13|TRBJ2-1
TGTGCCAGCAGCTTATTTAGCGGGAGATCCTACAATGAGCAGTTCTTC
CASSLFSGRSYNEQFF
>NA|TRBD2|TRBV5-1|TRBJ2-1
TGCGCCAGCAGCTTGGAAGCGGGAGGAAACAATGAGCAGTTCTTC
CASSLEAGGNNEQFF
>NA|TRBD2|TRBV4-2|TRBJ2-3
TGTGCCAGCAGCCAGGGACTAGCGGGAGGAGATACGCAGTATTTT
CASSQGLAGGDTQYF
>NA|TRBD2|TRBV5-1|TRBJ2-1
TGCGCCAGCATATCGGCGAGCGGGAGTGTCGATGAGCAGTTCTTC
CASISASGSVDEQFF
>NA|NA|TRBV11-3|TRBJ2-5
TGTGCCAGCAGCTTGGACAGTACTCCCCCAGAGACCCAGTACTTC
CASSLDSTPPETQYF
>NA|TRBD2|TRBV6-6|TRBJ2-7
TGTGCCAGCAGTTCCCGCCGAAGGACTAGCGAGTACGAGCAGTACTTC
CASSSRRRTSEYEQYF
>NA|TRBD1|TRBV6-1|TRBJ1-2
TGTGCCAGCAGTGAAGCCCCGGACAGGGGAAGGATCTATGGCTACACCTTC
CASSEAPDRGRIYGYTF
>NA|TRBD1|TRBV7-2|TRBJ2-7
TGTGCCAGCAGCTTAGGCGGACAGGGAACCTACGAGCAGTACTTC
CASSLGGQGTYEQYF
>NA|TRBD2|TRBV7-3|TRBJ2-1
TGTGCCAGCCGCAAAGGACTAGACTACAATGAGCAGTTCTTC
CASRKGLDYNEQFF
>once|NA|TRBV29-1|TRBJ2-7
TGCAGCGTTGTTCGCCCGCCCGGACAGAGCCTAAGATCCTACGAGCAGTACTTC
CSVVRPPGQSLRSYEQYF
>NA|TRBD1|TRBV6-6|TRBJ1-1
TGTGCCAGCAGTTACGGCAGGGGGACTGAAGCTTTCTTT
CASSYGRGTEAFF
>NA|NA|TRBV7-5|TRBJ2-7
TGTGCCAGAAGCGAACCGGGACAGCGCTACGAGCAGTACTTC
CARSEPGQRYEQYF
>NA|TRBD2|TRBV9|TRBJ2-1
TGTGCCAGCAGCGAACCTAGCGGGAGCCTTATTAGCTCCTACAATGAGCAGTTCTTC
CASSEPSGSLISSYNEQFF
>NA|TRBD1|TRBV25-1|TRBJ1-2
TGTGCCAGCAGTGGCGAACCCAGGGGGCCCGCCGGGATGGCCACCTTC
CASSGEPRGPAGMATF
>NA|NA|TRBV27|TRBJ2-7
TGTGCCAGCAGTCCCAGTCGGGGGGAGCAGTACTTC
CASSPSRGEQYF
>NA|TRBD1|TRBV6-1|TRBJ2-7
TGTGCCAGCAGGGACAGGACGAGGTACGAGCAGTACTTC
CASRDRTRYEQYF
>NA|TRBD2|TRBV4-3|TRBJ2-7
TGCGCCAGCAGTTCAGCAGCGGGAGTTGGGCACGAGCAGTACTTC
CASSSAAGVGHEQYF
>once|TRBD1|TRBV7-9|TRBJ2-7
TGTGCCAGCAGCCCACAGGGGGCGCTAGGGGAGCAGTACTTC
CASSPQGALGEQYF
>NA|NA|TRBV27|TRBJ2-7
TGTGCCAGCAGTTTATCGACTATCGGCGAGCAGTACTTC
CASSLSTIGEQYF
>NA|NA|TRBV6-1|TRBJ1-5
TGTGCCAGCACAGGTGGTCAGCCCCAGCATTTT
CASTGGQPQHF
>NA|TRBD2|TRBV4-3|TRBJ2-5
TGCGCCAGCAGCCAGCTACTAGCGGGGAAAGAGACCCAGTACTTC
CASSQLLAGKETQYF
>NA|NA|TRBV28|TRBJ1-1
TGTGCCAGCAGTTTAAGCCGAAACACTGAAGCTTTCTTT
CASSLSRNTEAFF
>few|TRBD1|TRBV7-2|TRBJ1-5
TGTGCCAGCAGCACCGCCCGGGACAGGTCCCAGCATTTT
CASSTARDRSQHF
>NA|NA|TRBV28|TRBJ2-1
TGTGCCAGCGCTAGTAGCGGAGACAATGAGCAGTTCTTC
CASASSGDNEQFF